This T cell receptor (beta chain) comes out of a study of CD8 T cells in Susac syndrome. Reverse transcription of roughly 0.5 to 1 ug RNA was carried out with random hexamers. TCRdb called the immunoSEQ multiplex PCR reads again in MiXCR, with one record for every CDR3 protein. Of 150,000 to 200,000 distinct CDR3 sequences in the sample, just over 90% are singletons; the top ten hold approximately 0.075%. V lost 4 bases and J 4 bases, leaving 22 bases between the germline ends. The CDR3 runs 17 residues. CDR1 and CDR2 (germline): SEHNR, FQNEAQ (reference sequence). This clonotype was detected only once.

The source is a human donor in good health. The genes are TRBV7-9 and TRBJ1-2; D is unresolved. Source material: CD4+ T cells from PBMCs. CDR3 loop: CASSSPSVQSLGYGYTF. In DNA form, the CDR3 reads TGTGCCAGCAGCTCCCCCTCCGTCCAGAGCCTTGGCTATGGCTACACCTTC.